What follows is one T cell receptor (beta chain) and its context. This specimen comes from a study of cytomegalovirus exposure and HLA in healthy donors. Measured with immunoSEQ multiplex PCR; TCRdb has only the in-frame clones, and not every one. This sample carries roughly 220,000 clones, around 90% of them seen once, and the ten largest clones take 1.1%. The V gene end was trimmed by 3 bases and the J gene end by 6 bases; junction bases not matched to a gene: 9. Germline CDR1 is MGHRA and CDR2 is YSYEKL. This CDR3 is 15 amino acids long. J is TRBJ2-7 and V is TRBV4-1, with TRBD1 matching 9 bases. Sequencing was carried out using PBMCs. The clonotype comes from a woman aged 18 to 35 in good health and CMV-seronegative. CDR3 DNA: TGCGCCAGCAGCCAGCGGACGGGACAGGGTGGCGAGCAGTACTTC. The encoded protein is CASSQRTGQGGEQYF.